Each of the 16 T cell receptor beta chains below was sequenced from the same sample in a study of identical twins. MiXCR, applied by TCRdb to the 5' RACE reads, yields one record per CDR3 protein. The profile shows under 400,000 distinct CDR3 sequences, around 9% of them singletons. The specimen was naive T cells sorted from blood. The receptors shown here come from a woman between 45 and 60 years old in good health.

This clonotype was picked up a small number of times. The V and J genes are TRBV2 and TRBJ2-1, with 8 bases that match TRBD2. The CDR3 consists of 13 residues. Germline trimming cut 6 bases from V and 8 bases from J; bases unmatched to any gene: 6. Germline V gives CDR1 SNHLY, CDR2 FYNNEI. In nucleotides, the CDR3 is TGTGCCAGCAGCTTAGCGGGGACGGATGAGCAGTTCTTC. Translating gives CASSLAGTDEQFF.

The sample holds many counts of this clonotype. The J gene is TRBJ2-2, the V gene TRBV12-3 or TRBV12-4; the match to TRBD1 covers 9 bases. V was pared by 7 bases and J by 6 bases, with 9 bases of the junction left unmatched. The CDR3 is 15 amino acids. The DNA of the CDR3 is TGTGCCAGCATTATAACAGGGGGCGCTGCCGGGGAGCTGTTTTTT. Its translation is CASIITGGAAGELFF.

The table lists this clonotype with a few counts. The chain employs TRBV6-2 or TRBV6-3 and TRBJ2-2; 12 bases are shared with TRBD2. Germline V lookup: CDR1 MNHEY, CDR2 SVGEGT. This CDR3 has 15 residues. The V gene end was trimmed by 6 bases and the J gene end by 7 bases; junction bases not matched to a gene: 6. The CDR3 region is CASSRLAGEIGELFF. The CDR3, as DNA: TGTGCCAGCAGCCGACTAGCGGGAGAAATCGGGGAGCTGTTTTTT.

This clonotype was recorded at least ten times. The chain recombines TRBV2 with TRBJ2-1; the D gene is possibly TRBD2 (6 bases). V lost 8 bases, J lost 8 bases, and 16 bases lay in between. The CDR3 is 13 residues long. Germline CDR1 and CDR2: SNHLY and FYNNEI. The DNA of the CDR3 is TGTGCCAGCTCACGGGGGAGCCCCGATGAGCAGTTCTTC. This gives the protein CASSRGSPDEQFF.

The sample holds many counts of this clonotype. The chain is built from TRBV9 and TRBJ2-7; 11 nucleotides align to TRBD2. Trimming removed 3 bases from V and 3 bases from J; junction bases left unmatched: 8. The CDR3 sequence is 16 residues long. CDR1 SGDLS and CDR2 YYNGEE come from the germline V gene. Here the CDR3 DNA reads TGTGCCAGCAGCGCTACCTTAGCGGGAGGGGACTACGAGCAGTACTTC. It is translated as CASSATLAGGDYEQYF.

The gene calls are TRBV12-3 or TRBV12-4 and TRBJ1-2; tentative D call: TRBD1 (5 bases). With 6 bases removed from V and 7 bases from J, the gap between germline ends came to 15 bases. The CDR3 is made up of 13 amino acids. The CDR3: CASSPIGARGYTF. DNA of the CDR3: TGTGCCAGCAGCCCTATTGGGGCCCGTGGCTACACCTTC.

The gene calls are TRBV28 and TRBJ1-1, with unresolved D. Germline CDR1 reads MDHEN; CDR2 reads SYDVKM. The V end lost 6 bases, the J end lost 5 bases, and 13 bases lay between the germline ends. The CDR3 consists of 13 residues. For the CDR3, the DNA is TGTGCCAGCAGGTATGGGCGGTGGACTGAAGCTTTCTTT. Translating it yields CASRYGRWTEAFF.

This clonotype was seen repeatedly, ten times or more. The rearrangement joins TRBV9 to TRBJ1-4; D gene ambiguous. This CDR3 has 14 amino acids. Deletions cut 1 base from V and 8 bases from J, with 12 bases between. The germline gives CDR1 SGDLS, CDR2 YYNGEE. The CDR3 here is CASSVSSGVEKLFF. In DNA form, the CDR3 reads TGTGCCAGCAGCGTATCAAGCGGTGTGGAAAAACTGTTTTTT.

V is TRBV18 and J is TRBJ2-1; possibly TRBD2 for D (5 bases). CDR1 is KGHSH and CDR2 is LQKENI in the germline V gene. The CDR3 extends over 17 amino acids. With 3 bases removed from V and 0 bases from J, the gap between germline ends came to 15 bases. CDR3 sequence: CASSPLRTRLSYNEQFF. The DNA for the CDR3 is TGTGCCAGCTCACCTCTCCGGACTCGTCTCTCCTACAATGAGCAGTTCTTC.

This clonotype was picked up many times. V and J are TRBV5-1 and TRBJ2-1, with D maybe TRBD2 (6 bases). The CDR3 contains 15 residues. Germline values: CDR1 SGHRS, CDR2 YFSETQ. Trimming pared 0 bases from V and 5 bases from J, leaving 12 bases between. The CDR3 sequence: CASSLGGGKDNEQFF. CDR3 in DNA: TGCGCCAGCAGCTTGGGTGGCGGGAAAGACAATGAGCAGTTCTTC. Drawing the rest from reference TRBV5-1 and TRBJ2-1, the complete variable domain is KAGVTQTPRYLIKTRGQQVTLSCSPISGHRSVSWYQQTPGQGLQFLFEYFSETQRNKGNFPGRFSGRQFSNSRSEMNVSTLELGDSALYLCASSLGGGKDNEQFFGPGTRLTVL.

In its sample, this clonotype was seen many times. The genes are TRBV28 and TRBJ2-7; D is perhaps TRBD2 (6 bases). The germline V and J ends were trimmed by 10 bases and 1 base, with 11 bases remaining between them. This CDR3 region has 12 residues. CDR1 is MDHEN and CDR2 is SYDVKM in the germline V gene. The DNA for the CDR3 is TGTGCCACAGATGGAGGGTCCTACGAGCAGTACGTC. Its translation is CATDGGSYEQYV.

The chain carries TRBV7-6 and TRBJ2-4; either TRBD1 or TRBD2 may fit D (6 bases each). Germline lookup yields CDR1 SGHVS and CDR2 FNYEAQ. CDR3 length: 14 residues. V lost 6 bases and J lost 6, with 15 bases in between. The CDR3 nucleotides read TGTGCCAGCAGTAAGGAGGGGGACGGAAACATTCAGTACTTC. It codes for CASSKEGDGNIQYF.

This clonotype has only a few counts. The chain has TRBV7-7 and TRBJ2-1; perhaps TRBD1 as D (6 bases). Per germline, CDR1 SSHAT and CDR2 FNYEAQ (reference sequence). CDR3 size: 13 residues. V was shortened by 4 bases and J by 3 bases, with 7 bases between the two germline ends. The CDR3: CASSWDNYNEQFF. CDR3 in DNA: TGTGCCAGCAGCTGGGACAACTACAATGAGCAGTTCTTC.

The V and J genes are TRBV20-1 and TRBJ2-1; 16 bases match TRBD2. The CDR3 runs to 15 residues. Germline V gene data show CDR1 as DFQATT and CDR2 as SNEGSKA (reference sequence). V dropped 4 bases and J dropped 9; count of bases not matched to a gene: 6. CDR3 nucleotide sequence: TGCAGTGCTAAGGGACTAGCGGGAGGGCCAGTTGAGCAGTTCTTC. As protein: CSAKGLAGGPVEQFF.

This clonotype came up many times. The chain has TRBV4-1 and TRBJ2-2; 10 bases align to TRBD2. CDR3 length equals 16 residues. Germline V gene sequence: CDR1 MGHRA, CDR2 YSYEKL. J lost 3 bases, V lost 3 bases, and 4 bases had no gene match. This CDR3 is CASSQRTSGYTGELFF. The DNA for the CDR3 is TGCGCCAGCAGCCAGAGGACTAGCGGATACACCGGGGAGCTGTTTTTT.

The chain carries TRBV12-3 or TRBV12-4 and TRBJ2-1, with 7 bases lining up with TRBD1. V trimming: 2 bases; J trimming: 5 bases; junction bases outside the gene matches: 6. The CDR3 runs 15 residues. The CDR3, as DNA: TGTGCCAGCAGTTTAAGACAGGGAGCGGACAATGAGCAGTTCTTC. It specifies CASSLRQGADNEQFF.